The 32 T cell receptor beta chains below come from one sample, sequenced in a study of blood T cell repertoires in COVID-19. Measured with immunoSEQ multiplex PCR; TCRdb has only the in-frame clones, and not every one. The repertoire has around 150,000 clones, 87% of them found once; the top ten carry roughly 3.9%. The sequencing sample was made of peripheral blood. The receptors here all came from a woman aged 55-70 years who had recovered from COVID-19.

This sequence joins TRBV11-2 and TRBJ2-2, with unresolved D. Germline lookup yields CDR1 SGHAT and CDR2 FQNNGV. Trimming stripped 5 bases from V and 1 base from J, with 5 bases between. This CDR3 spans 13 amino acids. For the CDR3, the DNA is TGTGCCAGCAGCCCCAGGAACACCGGGGAGCTGTTTTTT. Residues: CASSPRNTGELFF.

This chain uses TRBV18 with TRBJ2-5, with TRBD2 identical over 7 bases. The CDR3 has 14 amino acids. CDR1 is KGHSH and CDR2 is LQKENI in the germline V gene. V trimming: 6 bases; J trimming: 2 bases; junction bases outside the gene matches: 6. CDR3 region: CASSPNGGQETQYF. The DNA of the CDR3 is TGTGCCAGCTCTCCCAACGGGGGGCAAGAGACCCAGTACTTC.

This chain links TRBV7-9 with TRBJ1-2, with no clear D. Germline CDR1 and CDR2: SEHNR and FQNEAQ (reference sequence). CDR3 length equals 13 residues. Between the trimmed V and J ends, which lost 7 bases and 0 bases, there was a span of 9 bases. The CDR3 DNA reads TGTGCCAGCACCCCAACAGCTAACTATGGCTACACCTTC. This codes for CASTPTANYGYTF.

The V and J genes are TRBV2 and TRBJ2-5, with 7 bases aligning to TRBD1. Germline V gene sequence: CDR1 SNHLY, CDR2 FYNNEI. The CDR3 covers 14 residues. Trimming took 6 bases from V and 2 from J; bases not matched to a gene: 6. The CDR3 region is CASSVGTVQETQYF. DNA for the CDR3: TGTGCCAGCAGCGTAGGGACAGTTCAAGAGACCCAGTACTTC.

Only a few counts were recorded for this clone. CDR3 region: CASSYSGQPNEKLFF. CDR3 sequence (DNA): TGTGCCAGCAGTTACTCGGGACAGCCGAATGAAAAACTGTTTTTT. The genes are TRBV6-5 and TRBJ1-4; 7 nucleotides match TRBD1. CDR1 is MNHEY, CDR2 SVGAGI, per germline. This CDR3 contains 15 residues. V shed 0 bases, J shed 5 bases, and the junction held 3 bases outside the gene matches.

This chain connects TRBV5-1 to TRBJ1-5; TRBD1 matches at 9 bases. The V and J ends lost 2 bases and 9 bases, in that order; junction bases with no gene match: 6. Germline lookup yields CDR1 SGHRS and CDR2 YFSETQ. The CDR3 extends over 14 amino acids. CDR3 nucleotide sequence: TGCGCCAGCAGCTTTTCGACAGGGGGGGGGCCCCAGCATTTT. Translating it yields CASSFSTGGGPQHF.

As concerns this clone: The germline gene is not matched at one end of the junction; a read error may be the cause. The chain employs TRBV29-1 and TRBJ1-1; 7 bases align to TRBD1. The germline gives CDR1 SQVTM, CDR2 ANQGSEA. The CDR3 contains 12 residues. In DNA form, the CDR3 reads TGCAGCGTGGGGACAGCGAACGCTGAAGCTTTCTTT. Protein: CSVGTANAEAFF.

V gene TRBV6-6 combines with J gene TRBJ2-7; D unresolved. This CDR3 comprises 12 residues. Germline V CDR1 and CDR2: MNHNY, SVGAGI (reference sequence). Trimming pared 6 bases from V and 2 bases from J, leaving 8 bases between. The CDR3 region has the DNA TGTGCCAGCAGGCCAACAGCCTACGAGCAGTACTTC. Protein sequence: CASRPTAYEQYF.

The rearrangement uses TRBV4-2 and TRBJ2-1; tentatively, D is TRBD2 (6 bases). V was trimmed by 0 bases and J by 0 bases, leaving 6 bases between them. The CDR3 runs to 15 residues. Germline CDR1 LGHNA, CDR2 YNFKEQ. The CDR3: CASSQEDYSYNEQFF. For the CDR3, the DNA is TGTGCCAGCAGCCAAGAGGACTACTCCTACAATGAGCAGTTCTTC.

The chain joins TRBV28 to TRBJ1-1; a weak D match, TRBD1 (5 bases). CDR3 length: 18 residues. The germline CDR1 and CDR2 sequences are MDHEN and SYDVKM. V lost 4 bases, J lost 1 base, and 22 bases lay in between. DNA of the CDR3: TGTGCCAGCAGTTGGGGGGGAGGTTTAGGAACGGGGAACACTGAAGCTTTCTTT. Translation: CASSWGGGLGTGNTEAFF.

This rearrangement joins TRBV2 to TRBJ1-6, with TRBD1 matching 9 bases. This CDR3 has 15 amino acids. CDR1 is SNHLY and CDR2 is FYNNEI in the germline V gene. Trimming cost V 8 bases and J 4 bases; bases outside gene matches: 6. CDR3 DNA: TGTGCCAGCCAGGGACAGGGAATTTATAATTCACCCCTCCACTTT. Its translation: CASQGQGIYNSPLHF. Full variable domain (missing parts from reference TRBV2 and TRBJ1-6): EPEVTQTPSHQVTQMGQEVILRCVPISNHLYFYWYRQILGQKVEFLVSFYNNEISEKSEIFDDQFSVERPDGSNFTLKIRSTKLEDSAMYFCASQGQGIYNSPLHFGNGTRLTVT.

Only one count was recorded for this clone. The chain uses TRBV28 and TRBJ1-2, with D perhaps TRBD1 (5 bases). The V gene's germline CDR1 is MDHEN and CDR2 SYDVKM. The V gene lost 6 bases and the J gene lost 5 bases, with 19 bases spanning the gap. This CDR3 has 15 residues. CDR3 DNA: TGTGCCAGCAGCCCGCGCAGGGCAAGGGGATATGGCTACACCTTC. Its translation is CASSPRRARGYGYTF.

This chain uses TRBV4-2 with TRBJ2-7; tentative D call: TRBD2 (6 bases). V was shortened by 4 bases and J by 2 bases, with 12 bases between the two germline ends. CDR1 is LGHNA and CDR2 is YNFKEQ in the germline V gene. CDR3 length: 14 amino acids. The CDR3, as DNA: TGTGCCAGCAGCCTGACGGCTAGCGCCTACGAGCAGTACTTC. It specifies CASSLTASAYEQYF.

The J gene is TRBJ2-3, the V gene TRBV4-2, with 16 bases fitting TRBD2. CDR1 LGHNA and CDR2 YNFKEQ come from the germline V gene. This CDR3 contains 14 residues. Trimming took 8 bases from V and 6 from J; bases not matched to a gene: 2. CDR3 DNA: TGTGCCAGCGGGACTAGCGGGGGGGCCGATACGCAGTATTTT. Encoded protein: CASGTSGGADTQYF.

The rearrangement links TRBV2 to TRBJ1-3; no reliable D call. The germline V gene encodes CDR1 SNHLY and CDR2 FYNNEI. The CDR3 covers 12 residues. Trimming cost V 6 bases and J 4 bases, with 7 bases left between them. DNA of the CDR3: TGTGCCAGCAGAAGCCTAGGAAACACCATATATTTT. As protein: CASRSLGNTIYF.

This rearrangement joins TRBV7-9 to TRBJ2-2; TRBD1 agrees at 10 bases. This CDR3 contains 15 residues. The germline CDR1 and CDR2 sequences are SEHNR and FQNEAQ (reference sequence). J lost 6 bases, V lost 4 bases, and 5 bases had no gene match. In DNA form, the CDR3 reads TGTGCCAGCAGCTGGGGACAGGGGTGGGCCGGGGAGCTGTTTTTT. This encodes CASSWGQGWAGELFF.

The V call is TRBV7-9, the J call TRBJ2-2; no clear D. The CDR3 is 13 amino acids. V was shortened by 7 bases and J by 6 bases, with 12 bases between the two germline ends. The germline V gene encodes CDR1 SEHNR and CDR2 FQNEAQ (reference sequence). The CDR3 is CASIRWSAGELFF. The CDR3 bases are TGTGCCAGCATCCGATGGAGCGCCGGGGAGCTGTTTTTT.

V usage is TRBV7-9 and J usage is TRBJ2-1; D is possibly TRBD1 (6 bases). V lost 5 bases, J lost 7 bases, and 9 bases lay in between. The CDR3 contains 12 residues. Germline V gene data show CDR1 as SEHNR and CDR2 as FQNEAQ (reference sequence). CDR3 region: CASSQQGNEQFF. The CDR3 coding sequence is TGTGCCAGCAGCCAACAGGGAAATGAGCAGTTCTTC.

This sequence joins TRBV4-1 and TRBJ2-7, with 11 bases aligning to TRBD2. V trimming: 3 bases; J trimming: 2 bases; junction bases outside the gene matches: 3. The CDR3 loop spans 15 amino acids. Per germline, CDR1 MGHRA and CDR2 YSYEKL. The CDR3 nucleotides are TGCGCCAGCAGCCAGGGACTAGCGGAGCCCTACGAGCAGTACTTC. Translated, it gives CASSQGLAEPYEQYF.

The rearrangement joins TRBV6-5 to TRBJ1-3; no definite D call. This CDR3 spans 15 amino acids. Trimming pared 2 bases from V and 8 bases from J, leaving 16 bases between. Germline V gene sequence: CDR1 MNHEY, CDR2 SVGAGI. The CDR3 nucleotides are TGTGCCAGCAGTTACGCGGGTGGGGTTGCGGACACCATATATTTT. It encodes CASSYAGGVADTIYF.

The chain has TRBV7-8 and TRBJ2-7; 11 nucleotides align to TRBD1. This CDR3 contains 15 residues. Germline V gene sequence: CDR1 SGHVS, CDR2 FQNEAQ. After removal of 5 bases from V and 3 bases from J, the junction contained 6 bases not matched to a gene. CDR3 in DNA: TGTGCCAGCAGCCCTGGGGACAGGGGGTTCTACGAGCAGTACTTC. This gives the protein CASSPGDRGFYEQYF.

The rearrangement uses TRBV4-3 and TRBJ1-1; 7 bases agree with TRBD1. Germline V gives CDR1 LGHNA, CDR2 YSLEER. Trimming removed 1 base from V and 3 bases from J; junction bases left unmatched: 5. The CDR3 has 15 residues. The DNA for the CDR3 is TGCGCCAGCAGCCAAGCGACAGGGCGATACACTGAAGCTTTCTTT. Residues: CASSQATGRYTEAFF.

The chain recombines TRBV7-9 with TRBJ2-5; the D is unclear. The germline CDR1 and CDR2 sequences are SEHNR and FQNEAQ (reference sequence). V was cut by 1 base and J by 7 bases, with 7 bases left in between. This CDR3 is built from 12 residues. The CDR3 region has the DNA TGTGCCAGCAGCTTAGATCGAGGGACCCAGTACTTC. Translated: CASSLDRGTQYF.

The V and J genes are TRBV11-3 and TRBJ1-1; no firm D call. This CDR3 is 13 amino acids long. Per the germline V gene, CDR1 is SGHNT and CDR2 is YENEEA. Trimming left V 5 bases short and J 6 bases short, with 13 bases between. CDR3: CASSPSGGPEAFF. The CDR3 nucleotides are TGTGCCAGCAGCCCCAGTGGTGGGCCTGAAGCTTTCTTT.

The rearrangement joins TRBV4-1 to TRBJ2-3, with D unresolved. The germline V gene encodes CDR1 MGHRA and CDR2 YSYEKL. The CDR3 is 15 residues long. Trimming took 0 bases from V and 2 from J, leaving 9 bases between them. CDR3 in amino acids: CASSQESRSTDTQYF. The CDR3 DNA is TGCGCCAGCAGCCAAGAGAGCAGGTCCACAGATACGCAGTATTTT.

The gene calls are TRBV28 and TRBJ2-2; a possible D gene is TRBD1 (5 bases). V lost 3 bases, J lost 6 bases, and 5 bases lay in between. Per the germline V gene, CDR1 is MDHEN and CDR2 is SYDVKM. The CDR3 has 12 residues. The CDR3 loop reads CASSFRAGELFF. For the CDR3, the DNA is TGTGCCAGCAGTTTCAGGGCCGGGGAGCTGTTTTTT.

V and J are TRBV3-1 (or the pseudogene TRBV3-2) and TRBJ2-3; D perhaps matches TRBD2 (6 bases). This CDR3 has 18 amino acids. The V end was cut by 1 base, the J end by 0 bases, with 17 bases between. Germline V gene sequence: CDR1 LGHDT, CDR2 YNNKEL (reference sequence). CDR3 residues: CASSQGSKRVSSTDTQYF. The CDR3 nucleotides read TGTGCCAGCAGCCAAGGGTCTAAGCGGGTTTCTAGCACAGATACGCAGTATTTT.

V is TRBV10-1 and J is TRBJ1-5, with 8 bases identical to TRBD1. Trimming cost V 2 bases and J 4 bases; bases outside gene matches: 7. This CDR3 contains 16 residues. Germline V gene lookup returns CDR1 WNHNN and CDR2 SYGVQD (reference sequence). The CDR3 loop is CASSETRTGPNQPQHF. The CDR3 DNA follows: TGCGCCAGCAGTGAGACCCGGACAGGGCCTAATCAGCCCCAGCATTTT.

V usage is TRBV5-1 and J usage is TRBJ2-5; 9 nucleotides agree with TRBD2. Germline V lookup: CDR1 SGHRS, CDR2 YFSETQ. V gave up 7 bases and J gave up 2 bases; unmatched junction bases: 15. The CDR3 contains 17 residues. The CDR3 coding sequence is TGCGCCAGCCAAAACGAACGAGCGGGGGGCCTTCAAGAGACCCAGTACTTC. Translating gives CASQNERAGGLQETQYF.

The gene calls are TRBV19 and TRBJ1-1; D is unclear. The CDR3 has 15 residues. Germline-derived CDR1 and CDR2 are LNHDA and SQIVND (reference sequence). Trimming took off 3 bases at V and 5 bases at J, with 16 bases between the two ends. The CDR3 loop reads CASSMGFYSGTEAFF. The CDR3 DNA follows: TGTGCCAGTAGTATGGGCTTTTACAGTGGGACTGAAGCTTTCTTT.

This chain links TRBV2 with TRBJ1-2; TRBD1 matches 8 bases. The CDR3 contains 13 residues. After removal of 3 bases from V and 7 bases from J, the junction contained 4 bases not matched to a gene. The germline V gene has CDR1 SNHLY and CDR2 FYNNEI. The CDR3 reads CASSDQGARGYTF. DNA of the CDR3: TGTGCCAGCAGTGACCAGGGGGCGCGTGGCTACACCTTC.

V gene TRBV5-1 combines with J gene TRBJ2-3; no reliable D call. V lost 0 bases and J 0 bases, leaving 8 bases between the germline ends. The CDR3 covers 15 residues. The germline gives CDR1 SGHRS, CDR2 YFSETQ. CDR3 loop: CASSLGSMSTDTQYF. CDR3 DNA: TGCGCCAGCAGCTTGGGTAGTATGAGCACAGATACGCAGTATTTT.